This is a list of T cell receptor beta chains from one sample in a study. A single record per CDR3 protein comes from TCRdb applying MiXCR to the multiplex PCR reads. The repertoire holds over a thousand distinct CDR3 sequences, 15% to 20% seen once, with approximately 51% in the top ten. Sequences were obtained from naive CD4+ T cells sorted from blood. These TCRs come from a female donor with breast cancer. Both conserved end residues are part of each CDR3. Each record gives: clone size, D gene, V gene, J gene, CDR3 DNA, CDR3 protein. The D gene is left open where the match is weak. Where a row states a size, it is once, few, many or the class of an expanded clone; other rows omit it.

abundance: NA
d_gene: TRBD1
v_gene: TRBV12-3/TRBV12-4
j_gene: TRBJ1-2
CDR3nt: TGTGCCAGCAGCGGACAGGGGCGAATCTATGGCTACACCTTC
CDR3aa: CASSGQGRIYGYTF

abundance: many
d_gene: TRBD1
v_gene: TRBV12-3/TRBV12-4
j_gene: TRBJ1-2
CDR3nt: TGTGCCAGCAGGGGACAGGGTGGCGGCTACACCTTC
CDR3aa: CASRGQGGGYTF

abundance: large
d_gene: NA
v_gene: TRBV12-3/TRBV12-4
j_gene: TRBJ1-2
CDR3nt: TGTGCCAGCAGTTCCCCACCTACAAGGACTAATGGCTACACCTTC
CDR3aa: CASSSPPTRTNGYTF

abundance: medium-sized
d_gene: TRBD1
v_gene: TRBV12-3/TRBV12-4
j_gene: TRBJ1-2
CDR3nt: TGTGCCAGCAGTCGCGGACAGGGAATCTACTCCTATGGCTACACCTTC
CDR3aa: CASSRGQGIYSYGYTF

abundance: medium-sized
d_gene: NA
v_gene: TRBV12-3/TRBV12-4
j_gene: TRBJ1-2
CDR3nt: TGTGCCAGCGGCGACGGGGTTACTAACTATGGCTACACCTTC
CDR3aa: CASGDGVTNYGYTF

abundance: NA
d_gene: TRBD1
v_gene: TRBV12-3/TRBV12-4
j_gene: TRBJ1-2
CDR3nt: TGTGCCAGCAGTTTTCGTCGGACAGGGAGGTACACCTTC
CDR3aa: CASSFRRTGRYTF

abundance: NA
d_gene: TRBD1
v_gene: TRBV12-3/TRBV12-4
j_gene: TRBJ1-2
CDR3nt: TGTGCCAGCAGTTACGCCGGGACAGTGGTATATGGCTACACCTTC
CDR3aa: CASSYAGTVVYGYTF

abundance: NA
d_gene: TRBD1
v_gene: TRBV12-3/TRBV12-4
j_gene: TRBJ1-2
CDR3nt: TGTGCCAGCGGGACAGGTAGCTATGGCTACACCTTC
CDR3aa: CASGTGSYGYTF

abundance: NA
d_gene: NA
v_gene: TRBV12-3/TRBV12-4
j_gene: TRBJ1-2
CDR3nt: TGTGCCAGCAGTTGTGACTATGGCTACACCTTC
CDR3aa: CASSCDYGYTF

abundance: medium-sized
d_gene: TRBD1
v_gene: TRBV12-3/TRBV12-4
j_gene: TRBJ1-2
CDR3nt: TGTGCCAGCAGTTTTCGTCGGACAGGGAGTAATGGCTACACCTTC
CDR3aa: CASSFRRTGSNGYTF

abundance: medium-sized
d_gene: TRBD1
v_gene: TRBV12-3/TRBV12-4
j_gene: TRBJ1-2
CDR3nt: TGTGCCAGCAGTCCCGGACAGGGTGGCTATGGCTACACCTTC
CDR3aa: CASSPGQGGYGYTF

abundance: hyperexpanded
d_gene: NA
v_gene: TRBV12-3/TRBV12-4
j_gene: TRBJ1-2
CDR3nt: TGTGCCACCACCCGCCACGCGGGTGGCTACACCTTC
CDR3aa: CATTRHAGGYTF

abundance: NA
d_gene: TRBD1
v_gene: TRBV12-3/TRBV12-4
j_gene: TRBJ1-2
CDR3nt: TGTGCCAGCAGTCAGACAGGGACCTATGGCTACACCTTC
CDR3aa: CASSQTGTYGYTF

abundance: many
d_gene: NA
v_gene: TRBV12-3/TRBV12-4
j_gene: TRBJ1-2
CDR3nt: TGTGCCAGCAGTTTAAGAGGAGGTGGCTACACCTTC
CDR3aa: CASSLRGGGYTF

abundance: many
d_gene: TRBD1
v_gene: TRBV12-3/TRBV12-4
j_gene: TRBJ1-2
CDR3nt: TGTGCCAGCAGCCCAGATCCCTGGACAGGACGTTTCGGCTACACCTTC
CDR3aa: CASSPDPWTGRFGYTF

abundance: medium-sized
d_gene: NA
v_gene: TRBV12-3/TRBV12-4
j_gene: TRBJ1-2
CDR3nt: TGTGCCAGCAGTCAAGCTAACTATGGCTACACCTTC
CDR3aa: CASSQANYGYTF

abundance: medium-sized
d_gene: NA
v_gene: TRBV12-3/TRBV12-4
j_gene: TRBJ1-2
CDR3nt: TGTGCCAGCAGTTTTCCCGGGACTTCGGGTGGCTACACCTTC
CDR3aa: CASSFPGTSGGYTF

abundance: medium-sized
d_gene: NA
v_gene: TRBV12-3/TRBV12-4
j_gene: TRBJ1-2
CDR3nt: TGTGCCAGCAGTTTAGGCGTGACATCCGGCGGCTACACCTTC
CDR3aa: CASSLGVTSGGYTF

abundance: many
d_gene: TRBD1
v_gene: TRBV12-3/TRBV12-4
j_gene: TRBJ1-2
CDR3nt: TGTGCCAGCAGTCAAAACAGGGGAAAAGCGGGCTACACCTTC
CDR3aa: CASSQNRGKAGYTF

abundance: medium-sized
d_gene: TRBD1
v_gene: TRBV12-3/TRBV12-4
j_gene: TRBJ1-2
CDR3nt: TGTGCCAGCAGTACCCACCGGGACAGTGAAGGCTACACCTTC
CDR3aa: CASSTHRDSEGYTF

abundance: medium-sized
d_gene: TRBD1
v_gene: TRBV12-3/TRBV12-4
j_gene: TRBJ1-2
CDR3nt: TGTGCCAGCAGAACGGGACAGGGGATGTCCGGCTACACCTTC
CDR3aa: CASRTGQGMSGYTF

abundance: many
d_gene: TRBD1
v_gene: TRBV12-3/TRBV12-4
j_gene: TRBJ1-2
CDR3nt: TGTGCCAGCAGTTTGGACAGGGCGGGCGGCTACACCTTC
CDR3aa: CASSLDRAGGYTF

abundance: many
d_gene: TRBD1
v_gene: TRBV12-3/TRBV12-4
j_gene: TRBJ1-2
CDR3nt: TGTGCCAGCAGACCTACGAACAGGGGAGAGGGGAGATATGGCTACACCTTC
CDR3aa: CASRPTNRGEGRYGYTF

abundance: NA
d_gene: TRBD1
v_gene: TRBV12-3/TRBV12-4
j_gene: TRBJ1-2
CDR3nt: TGTGCCAGCAGTTTGGCCGGGACAGGCGGCTATGGCTACACCTTC
CDR3aa: CASSLAGTGGYGYTF

abundance: medium-sized
d_gene: NA
v_gene: TRBV12-3/TRBV12-4
j_gene: TRBJ1-2
CDR3nt: TGTGCCAGCAACGTTGAGTGGACCAACTATGGCTACACCTTC
CDR3aa: CASNVEWTNYGYTF

abundance: medium-sized
d_gene: NA
v_gene: TRBV12-3/TRBV12-4
j_gene: TRBJ1-2
CDR3nt: TGTGCCAGCACCCCATCCGGGACGGTTAACTATGGCTACACCTTC
CDR3aa: CASTPSGTVNYGYTF

abundance: many
d_gene: NA
v_gene: TRBV12-3/TRBV12-4
j_gene: TRBJ1-2
CDR3nt: TGTGCCAGCAGTTCCCACGTTAGCACTAAAGGCTACACCTTC
CDR3aa: CASSSHVSTKGYTF

abundance: many
d_gene: NA
v_gene: TRBV12-3/TRBV12-4
j_gene: TRBJ1-2
CDR3nt: TGTGCCAGCAGCGAGAAGTATGGCTACACCTTC
CDR3aa: CASSEKYGYTF

abundance: many
d_gene: TRBD1
v_gene: TRBV12-3/TRBV12-4
j_gene: TRBJ1-2
CDR3nt: TGTGCCAGCAGGGGACGGACAGGGAACCATGGCTACACCTTC
CDR3aa: CASRGRTGNHGYTF

abundance: medium-sized
d_gene: TRBD1
v_gene: TRBV12-3/TRBV12-4
j_gene: TRBJ1-2
CDR3nt: TGTGCCAGCAGTCCGTTGACAGGGTACTATGGCTACACCTTC
CDR3aa: CASSPLTGYYGYTF

abundance: medium-sized
d_gene: TRBD1
v_gene: TRBV12-3/TRBV12-4
j_gene: TRBJ1-2
CDR3nt: TGTGCCAGCAGTTCACCCGGGACAGTCTATGGCTACACCTTC
CDR3aa: CASSSPGTVYGYTF

abundance: many
d_gene: NA
v_gene: TRBV12-3/TRBV12-4
j_gene: TRBJ1-2
CDR3nt: TGTGCCAGCAGTTTAAACGACTTGGACGGCTACACCTTC
CDR3aa: CASSLNDLDGYTF

abundance: medium-sized
d_gene: NA
v_gene: TRBV12-3/TRBV12-4
j_gene: TRBJ1-2
CDR3nt: TGTGCCAGCAGTTTTCGTTTCCCAGTCCGCTACACCTTC
CDR3aa: CASSFRFPVRYTF

abundance: medium-sized
d_gene: NA
v_gene: TRBV12-5
j_gene: TRBJ1-2
CDR3nt: TGTGCTAGTGACAACAGACAGAGCTACACCTTC
CDR3aa: CASDNRQSYTF

abundance: NA
d_gene: NA
v_gene: TRBV12-3/TRBV12-4
j_gene: TRBJ1-2
CDR3nt: TGTGCCAGCAGTTTAGTGGGGCACGCTGGCTACACCTTC
CDR3aa: CASSLVGHAGYTF

abundance: medium-sized
d_gene: NA
v_gene: TRBV12-3/TRBV12-4
j_gene: TRBJ1-2
CDR3nt: TGTGCCAGCAGTCCGAGCATTCCCGGCCACGGCTACACCTTC
CDR3aa: CASSPSIPGHGYTF

abundance: many
d_gene: NA
v_gene: TRBV12-3/TRBV12-4
j_gene: TRBJ1-2
CDR3nt: TGTGCCAGCAGCCCCAGTCGGGGAACCTATGGCTACACCTTC
CDR3aa: CASSPSRGTYGYTF

abundance: medium-sized
d_gene: NA
v_gene: TRBV12-3/TRBV12-4
j_gene: TRBJ1-2
CDR3nt: TGTGCCAGCAGTTTACAATCGGGCTATGGCTACACCTTC
CDR3aa: CASSLQSGYGYTF

abundance: medium-sized
d_gene: NA
v_gene: TRBV12-3/TRBV12-4
j_gene: TRBJ1-2
CDR3nt: TGTGCCAGCAGTTTAGGTCAGGGCACTGGCTACACCTTC
CDR3aa: CASSLGQGTGYTF

abundance: medium-sized
d_gene: NA
v_gene: TRBV12-3/TRBV12-4
j_gene: TRBJ1-2
CDR3nt: TGTGCCAGCAGGTCATGGACCTATGGCTACACCTTC
CDR3aa: CASRSWTYGYTF

abundance: NA
d_gene: TRBD1
v_gene: TRBV12-3/TRBV12-4
j_gene: TRBJ1-2
CDR3nt: TGTGCCAGCAGTTTACCACGACAGGGGAATGGCTACACCTTC
CDR3aa: CASSLPRQGNGYTF

abundance: NA
d_gene: TRBD1
v_gene: TRBV12-3/TRBV12-4
j_gene: TRBJ1-2
CDR3nt: TGTGCCAGCAGCGGACAGGAGGCGCGTGGCTACACCTTC
CDR3aa: CASSGQEARGYTF

abundance: NA
d_gene: TRBD1
v_gene: TRBV12-3/TRBV12-4
j_gene: TRBJ1-2
CDR3nt: TGTGCCAGCACCTTCCGGGACAGCTATGGCTACACCTTC
CDR3aa: CASTFRDSYGYTF

abundance: many
d_gene: NA
v_gene: TRBV12-3/TRBV12-4
j_gene: TRBJ1-2
CDR3nt: TGTGCCAGCAGTCCCAAGAGGCTCCGGGATGGCTACACCTTC
CDR3aa: CASSPKRLRDGYTF

abundance: once
d_gene: TRBD1
v_gene: TRBV12-3/TRBV12-4
j_gene: TRBJ1-2
CDR3nt: TGTGCCAGCAGACAGGGACAGTCCGCGTACACCTTC
CDR3aa: CASRQGQSAYTF

abundance: medium-sized
d_gene: NA
v_gene: TRBV12-3/TRBV12-4
j_gene: TRBJ1-2
CDR3nt: TGTGCCAGCAGTCCCGACGTAACTTATACTGGCTACACCTTC
CDR3aa: CASSPDVTYTGYTF